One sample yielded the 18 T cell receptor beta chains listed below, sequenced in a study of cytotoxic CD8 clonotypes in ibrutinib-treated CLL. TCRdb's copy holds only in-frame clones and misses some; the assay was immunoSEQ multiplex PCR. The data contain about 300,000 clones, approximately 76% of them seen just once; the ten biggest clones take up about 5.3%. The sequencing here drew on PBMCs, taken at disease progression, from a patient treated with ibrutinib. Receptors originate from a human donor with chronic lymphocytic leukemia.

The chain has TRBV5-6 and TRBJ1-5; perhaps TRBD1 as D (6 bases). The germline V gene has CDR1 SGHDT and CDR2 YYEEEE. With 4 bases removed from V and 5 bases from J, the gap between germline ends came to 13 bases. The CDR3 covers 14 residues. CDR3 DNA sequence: TGTGCCAGCAGCCCCAGGGGCGCCTATCAGCCCCAGCATTTT. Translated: CASSPRGAYQPQHF.

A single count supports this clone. DNA of the CDR3: TGTGCCAGCAGTTACGCGCTAGCCTCCTACAATGAGCAGTTCTTC. It translates to CASSYALASYNEQFF. The chain recombines TRBV6-5 with TRBJ2-1, with D perhaps matching TRBD2 (5 bases). The CDR3 is 15 residues long. Germline CDR1 and CDR2: MNHEY and SVGAGI. V dropped 2 bases and J dropped 0 bases, with 8 bases sitting between them.

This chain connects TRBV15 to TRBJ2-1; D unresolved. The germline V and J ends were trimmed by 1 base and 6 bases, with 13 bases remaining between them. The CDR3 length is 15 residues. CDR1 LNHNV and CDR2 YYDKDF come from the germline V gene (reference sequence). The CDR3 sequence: CATSRGRTGRNEQFF. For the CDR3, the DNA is TGTGCCACCAGCAGAGGCCGCACGGGTCGCAATGAGCAGTTCTTC. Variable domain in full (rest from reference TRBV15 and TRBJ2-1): DAMVIQNPRYQVTQFGKPVTLSCSQTLNHNVMYWYQQKSSQAPKLLFHYYDKDFNNEADTPDNFQSRRPNTSFCFLDIRSPGLGDTAMYLCATSRGRTGRNEQFFGPGTRLTVL.

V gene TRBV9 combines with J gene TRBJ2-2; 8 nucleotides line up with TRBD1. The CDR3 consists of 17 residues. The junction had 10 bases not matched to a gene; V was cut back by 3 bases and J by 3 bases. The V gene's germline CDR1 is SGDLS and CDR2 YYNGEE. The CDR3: CASSGSDRVVYTGELFF. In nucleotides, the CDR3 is TGTGCCAGCAGCGGGTCGGACAGGGTTGTTTACACCGGGGAGCTGTTTTTT. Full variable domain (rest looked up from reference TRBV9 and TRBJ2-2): DSGVTQTPKHLITATGQRVTLRCSPRSGDLSVYWYQQSLDQGLQFLIQYYNGEERAKGNILERFSAQQFPDLHSELNLSSLELGDSALYFCASSGSDRVVYTGELFFGEGSRLTVL.

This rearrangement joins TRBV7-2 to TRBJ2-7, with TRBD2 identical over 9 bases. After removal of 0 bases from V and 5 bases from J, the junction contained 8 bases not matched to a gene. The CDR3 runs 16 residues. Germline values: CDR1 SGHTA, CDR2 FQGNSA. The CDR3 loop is CASSLALREGRDEQYF. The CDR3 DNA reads TGTGCCAGCAGCTTAGCGCTGCGGGAGGGAAGGGACGAGCAGTACTTC. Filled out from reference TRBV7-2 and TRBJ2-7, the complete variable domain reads GAGVSQSPSNKVTEKGKDVELRCDPISGHTALYWYRQSLGQGLEFLIYFQGNSAPDKSGLPSDRFSAERTGGSVSTLTIQRTQQEDSAVYLCASSLALREGRDEQYFGPGTRLTVT.

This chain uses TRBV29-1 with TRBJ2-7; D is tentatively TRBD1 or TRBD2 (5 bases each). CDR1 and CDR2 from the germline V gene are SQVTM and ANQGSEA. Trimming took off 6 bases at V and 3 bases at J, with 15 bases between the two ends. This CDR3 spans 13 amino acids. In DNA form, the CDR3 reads TGCAGCGTAGCCGGGACCTTACTCTACGAGCAGTACTTC. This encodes CSVAGTLLYEQYF.

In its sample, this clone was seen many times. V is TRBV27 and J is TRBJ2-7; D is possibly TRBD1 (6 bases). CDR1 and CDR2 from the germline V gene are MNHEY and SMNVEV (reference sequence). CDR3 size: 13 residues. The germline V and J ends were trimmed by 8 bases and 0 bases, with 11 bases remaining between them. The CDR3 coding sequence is TGTGCCAGCCGGGACACGAGCTCCTACGAGCAGTACTTC. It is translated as CASRDTSSYEQYF.

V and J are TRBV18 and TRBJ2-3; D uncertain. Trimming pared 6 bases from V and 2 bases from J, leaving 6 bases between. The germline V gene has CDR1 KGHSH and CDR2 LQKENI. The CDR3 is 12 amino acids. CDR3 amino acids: CASSPNTDTQYF. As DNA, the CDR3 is TGTGCCAGCTCCCCTAACACAGATACGCAGTATTTT.

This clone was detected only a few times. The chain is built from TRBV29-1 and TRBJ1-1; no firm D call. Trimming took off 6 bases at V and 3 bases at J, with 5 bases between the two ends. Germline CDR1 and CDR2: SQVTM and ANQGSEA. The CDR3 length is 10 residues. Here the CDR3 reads CSVFYTEAFF. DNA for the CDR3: TGCAGCGTGTTCTACACTGAAGCTTTCTTT.

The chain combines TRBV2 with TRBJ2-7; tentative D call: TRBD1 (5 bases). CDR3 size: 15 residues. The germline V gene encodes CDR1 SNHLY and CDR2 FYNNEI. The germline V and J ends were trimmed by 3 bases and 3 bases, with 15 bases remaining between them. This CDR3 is CASSDGQGRGYEQYF. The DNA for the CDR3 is TGTGCCAGCAGTGATGGGCAGGGCCGTGGCTACGAGCAGTACTTC.

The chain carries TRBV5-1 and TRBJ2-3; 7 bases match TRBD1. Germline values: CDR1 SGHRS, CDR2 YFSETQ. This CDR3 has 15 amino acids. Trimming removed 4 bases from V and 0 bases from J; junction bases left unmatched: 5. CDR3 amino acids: CASSHGTDSTDTQYF. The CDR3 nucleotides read TGCGCCAGCAGCCACGGGACAGATAGCACAGATACGCAGTATTTT.

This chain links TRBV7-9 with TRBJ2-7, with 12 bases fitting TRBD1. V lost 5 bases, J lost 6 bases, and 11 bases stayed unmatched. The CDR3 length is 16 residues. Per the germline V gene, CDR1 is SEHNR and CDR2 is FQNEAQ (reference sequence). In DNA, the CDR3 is TGTGCCAGCAGCGTCTACCCGGGACAGGGGGCGTCCGAGCAGTACTTC. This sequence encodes CASSVYPGQGASEQYF. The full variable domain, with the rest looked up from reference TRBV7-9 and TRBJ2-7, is DTGVSQNPRHKITKRGQNVTFRCDPISEHNRLYWYRQTLGQGPEFLTYFQNEAQLEKSRLLSDRFSAERPKGSFSTLEIQRTEQGDSAMYLCASSVYPGQGASEQYFGPGTRLTVT.

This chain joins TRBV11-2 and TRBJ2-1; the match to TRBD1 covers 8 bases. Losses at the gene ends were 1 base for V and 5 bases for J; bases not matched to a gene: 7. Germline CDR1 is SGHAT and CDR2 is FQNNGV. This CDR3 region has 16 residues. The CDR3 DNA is TGTGCCAGCAGCTTAGTTACCGGGACAGGTGACAATGAGCAGTTCTTC. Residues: CASSLVTGTGDNEQFF. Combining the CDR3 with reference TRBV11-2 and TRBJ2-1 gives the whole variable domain EAGVAQSPRYKIIEKRQSVAFWCNPISGHATLYWYQQILGQGPKLLIQFQNNGVVDDSQLPKDRFSAERLKGVDSTLKIQPAKLEDSAVYLCASSLVTGTGDNEQFFGPGTRLTVL.

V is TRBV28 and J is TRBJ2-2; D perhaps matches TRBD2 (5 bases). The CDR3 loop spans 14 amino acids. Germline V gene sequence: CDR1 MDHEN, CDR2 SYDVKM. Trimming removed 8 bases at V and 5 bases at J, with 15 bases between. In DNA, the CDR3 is TGTGCCAGCGAGGGTGTGTTGGGAACCGGGGAGCTGTTTTTT. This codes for CASEGVLGTGELFF.

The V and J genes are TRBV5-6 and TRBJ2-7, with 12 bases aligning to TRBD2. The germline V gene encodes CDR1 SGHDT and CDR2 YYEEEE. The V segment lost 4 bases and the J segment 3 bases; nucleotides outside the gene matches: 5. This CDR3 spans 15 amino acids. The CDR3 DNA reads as TGTGCCAGCAGCATGGAACTAGCGGGGGGCTACGAGCAGTACTTC. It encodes CASSMELAGGYEQYF.

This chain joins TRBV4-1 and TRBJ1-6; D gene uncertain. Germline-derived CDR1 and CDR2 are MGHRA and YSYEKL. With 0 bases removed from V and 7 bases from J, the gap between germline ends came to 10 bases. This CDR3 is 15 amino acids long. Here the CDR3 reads CASSQDLRVNSPLHF. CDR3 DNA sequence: TGCGCCAGCAGCCAAGACCTTCGGGTGAATTCACCCCTCCACTTT.

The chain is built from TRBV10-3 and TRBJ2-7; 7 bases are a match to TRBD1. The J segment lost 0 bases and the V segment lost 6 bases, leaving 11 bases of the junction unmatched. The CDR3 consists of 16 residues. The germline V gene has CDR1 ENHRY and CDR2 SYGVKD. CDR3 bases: TGTGCCATCAGAGTCTCACCTGACAGGGACTCCTACGAGCAGTACTTC. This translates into CAIRVSPDRDSYEQYF.

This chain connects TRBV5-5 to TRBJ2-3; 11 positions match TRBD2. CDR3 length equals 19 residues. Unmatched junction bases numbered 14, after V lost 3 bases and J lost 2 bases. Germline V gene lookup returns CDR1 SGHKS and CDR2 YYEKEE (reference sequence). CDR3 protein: CASSSWPQLAGGSTDTQYF. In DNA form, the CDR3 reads TGTGCCAGCAGCTCGTGGCCCCAGCTAGCGGGAGGTTCCACAGATACGCAGTATTTT.